What follows is one TCR beta chain and its context. What it recognizes is unknown. The data originate from a study of blood T cells in healthy people across ages. CDR3 length: 15 residues. Germline V gene lookup returns CDR1 SGHRS and CDR2 YFSETQ. The junction had 7 bases not matched to a gene; V was cut back by 4 bases and J by 2 bases. PCR was performed a second time for 7 to 11 cycles using a sample-barcoded 5' primer and a J-beta primer mix. TCRdb analysed the 5' RACE reads with MiXCR anew, one entry per CDR3 protein. Altogether about 1.8 million distinct CDR3 sequences are present, roughly 52% being singletons, with the ten largest covering 2.1%. Study-wide points: Possibly confounding the expanded clonotype changes was the fact that donor CMV status was unknown.

V and J are TRBV5-1 and TRBJ1-2, with 8 bases fitting TRBD1. This clonotype was obtained from a woman between 35 and 50 years old in good health. Material for sequencing was blood. CDR3: CASSILGTGNYGYTF. The DNA of the CDR3 is TGCGCCAGCAGCATTCTCGGGACAGGCAACTATGGCTACACCTTC.